These 31 T cell receptor beta chains share one sample of origin, sequenced in a study of shared clonotypes between healthy human individuals. Profiling relied on immunoSEQ multiplex PCR, and the TCRdb table lists in-frame clones only, not all of them. The sample lists hundreds of thousands of clones, about 96% occurring once. It was CD45RO-negative cells, positively selected for CCR7, that made up naive CD8 cells, with terminally differentiated effector memory CD45RA+ cells excluded. Material for sequencing was naive CD8+ T cells sorted from blood. The source is a woman in her 30s in good health.

Turning to this clone: The DNA is omitted, as the CDR3 cannot be located on it reliably, and the CDR3 follows TCRdb's listing. The CDR3 reads CASSSSLAVHSYNEQFF. The chain employs TRBV28 and TRBJ2-1; TRBD2 is the table's D call and was not checked against the DNA. Germline values: CDR1 MDHEN, CDR2 SYDVKM. The CDR3 has 17 residues if both end residues are counted.

The chain combines TRBV7-9 with TRBJ2-7; 12 nucleotides line up with TRBD2. Germline-derived CDR1 and CDR2 are SEHNR and FQNEAQ (reference sequence). The J segment lost 1 base and the V segment lost 6 bases, leaving 7 bases of the junction unmatched. The CDR3 runs 16 residues. The CDR3 spells CASRPGLAGDSYEQYF. CDR3 sequence (DNA): TGTGCCAGCAGGCCGGGACTAGCGGGCGATTCCTACGAGCAGTACTTC.

The J gene is TRBJ1-4, the V gene TRBV5-4; D gene unclear. V gave up 4 bases and J gave up 3 bases, with 13 bases separating them. Looked up from germline, CDR1 is SGHNT and CDR2 is YYREEE (reference sequence). The CDR3 length is 15 residues. The CDR3 region has the DNA TGTGCCAGCAGCCCGCTACCCTCGGCTAATGAAAAACTGTTTTTT. Its protein product is CASSPLPSANEKLFF.

In regard to this clone: The same CDR3 can be traced to other DNA sequences in this sample. The genes are TRBV20-1 and TRBJ2-1; D not resolved. The V and J ends lost 0 bases and 10 bases respectively, with 7 bases between them. The germline V gene has CDR1 DFQATT and CDR2 SNEGSKA (reference sequence). The CDR3 is made up of 11 amino acids. DNA of the CDR3: TGCAGTGCTAGAGATCTGGGGGAGCAGTTCTTC. This gives the protein CSARDLGEQFF.

Only one count was recorded for this clone. The chain is built from TRBV30 and TRBJ2-5; 7 bases are a match to TRBD1. TRBJ2-7 explains the end of the DNA better; the J call may be wrong. The CDR3 is 13 residues long. Germline V gene data show CDR1 as GTSNPN and CDR2 as SVGIG (reference sequence). The chain's CDR3 is CAWSVTGDYEQYF. In DNA form, the CDR3 reads TGTGCCTGGAGTGTTACAGGGGACTACGAGCAGTACTTC.

The count of this clone is one. V and J are TRBV28 and TRBJ2-1; 10 nucleotides agree with TRBD2. Germline CDR1 is MDHEN and CDR2 is SYDVKM. Germline trimming cut 7 bases from V and 4 bases from J; bases unmatched to any gene: 13. The length of the CDR3 is 17 residues. This CDR3 reads CASNTPPTSGIYNEQFF. As DNA, the CDR3 is TGTGCCAGCAACACCCCCCCTACTAGCGGGATTTACAATGAGCAGTTCTTC. Full variable domain (remainder filled in from reference TRBV28 and TRBJ2-1): DVKVTQSSRYLVKRTGEKVFLECVQDMDHENMFWYRQDPGLGLRLIYFSYDVKMKEKGDIPEGYSVSREKKERFSLILESASTNQTSMYLCASNTPPTSGIYNEQFFGPGTRLTVL.

V usage is TRBV19 and J usage is TRBJ2-2, with no clear D. The CDR3 has 14 amino acids. Germline V lookup: CDR1 LNHDA, CDR2 SQIVND (reference sequence). The V gene lost 7 bases and the J gene lost 0 bases, with 9 bases spanning the gap. This CDR3 reads CASNLLANTGELFF. Written as DNA, the CDR3 is TGTGCCAGTAATCTCCTAGCGAACACCGGGGAGCTGTTTTTT.

The chain uses TRBV27 and TRBJ2-5, with TRBD1 matching over 8 bases. Germline assignment: CDR1 MNHEY and CDR2 SMNVEV (reference sequence). Trimming removed 5 bases from V and 5 bases from J; junction bases left unmatched: 13. The CDR3 extends over 16 amino acids. CDR3 DNA: TGTGCCAGCAGTCCGAGTTTCAGGGGGCTGGGGGAGACCCAGTACTTC. It specifies CASSPSFRGLGETQYF.

This clone was detected only once. V is TRBV4-1 and J is TRBJ1-3; 10 nucleotides line up with TRBD1. With 3 bases clipped from V and 2 bases from J, the junction kept 1 base outside the gene matches. Per germline, CDR1 MGHRA and CDR2 YSYEKL. The CDR3 loop spans 15 amino acids. CDR3 in amino acids: CASSQGTGAGNTIYF. The CDR3 nucleotides are TGCGCCAGCAGCCAGGGGACAGGGGCTGGAAACACCATATATTTT.

The chain carries TRBV7-6 and TRBJ2-2, with D possibly being TRBD1 (6 bases). The CDR3 is 18 amino acids. Germline V gene lookup returns CDR1 SGHVS and CDR2 FNYEAQ. V was shortened by 1 base and J by 6 bases, with 21 bases between the two germline ends. The CDR3 spells CASSLGVSWGLASGELFF. The CDR3 DNA sequence: TGTGCCAGCAGCTTAGGAGTATCTTGGGGGCTGGCGTCCGGGGAGCTGTTTTTT.

The chain links TRBV7-2 to TRBJ2-1, with a possible D match to TRBD2 (6 bases). The V gene lost 5 bases and the J gene lost 1 base, with 12 bases spanning the gap. From germline, CDR1 is SGHTA and CDR2 FQGNSA. The CDR3 length is 15 residues. This CDR3 is CASSPGLGSYNEQFF. Here the CDR3 DNA reads TGTGCCAGCAGCCCGGGACTTGGGTCCTACAATGAGCAGTTCTTC.

Turning to this clone: Other nucleotide sequences from this sample produce the same CDR3. The rearrangement uses TRBV10-3 and TRBJ2-7; no clear D gene. Germline V gives CDR1 ENHRY, CDR2 SYGVKD. The CDR3 spans 14 residues. Deletions cut 0 bases from V and 4 bases from J, with 10 bases between. The CDR3 coding sequence is TGTGCCATCAGTGAGTCCGGCGGTACGTACGAGCAGTACTTC. Translating gives CAISESGGTYEQYF.

This chain joins TRBV20-1 and TRBJ1-2; D is unresolved. The CDR3 totals 11 residues. V lost 5 bases and J lost 5, with 9 bases in between. Germline values: CDR1 DFQATT, CDR2 SNEGSKA (reference sequence). The CDR3 DNA reads TGCAGTGCTTACGGGGAGTATGGCTACACCTTC. This encodes CSAYGEYGYTF.

The chain is built from TRBV4-1 and TRBJ2-2; 10 bases line up with TRBD2. The CDR3 extends over 17 amino acids. V gave up 0 bases and J gave up 7 bases; unmatched junction bases: 8. The germline V gene has CDR1 MGHRA and CDR2 YSYEKL. CDR3 loop: CASSQDPSGSRNGELFF. In nucleotides, the CDR3 is TGCGCCAGCAGCCAAGACCCTAGCGGGAGTCGGAACGGGGAGCTGTTTTTT.

This clone showed up just once. The rearrangement uses TRBV7-9 and TRBJ2-1; 8 nucleotides match TRBD2. After removal of 5 bases from V and 4 bases from J, the junction contained 10 bases not matched to a gene. Per the germline V gene, CDR1 is SEHNR and CDR2 is FQNEAQ (reference sequence). This CDR3 is 16 amino acids long. The CDR3 reads CASSPSGSGSYNEQFF. The CDR3 DNA reads as TGTGCCAGCAGCCCAAGCGGGAGTGGTTCATACAATGAGCAGTTCTTC.

The V and J genes are TRBV28 and TRBJ2-2, with no clear D. V gave up 6 bases and J gave up 5 bases, with 10 bases separating them. Germline lookup yields CDR1 MDHEN and CDR2 SYDVKM. There are 13 residues in the CDR3. The CDR3 sequence is CASRSLDTGELFF. Written as DNA, the CDR3 is TGTGCCAGCAGAAGTTTGGATACCGGGGAGCTGTTTTTT.

V usage is TRBV5-5 and J usage is TRBJ2-7; D is possibly TRBD1 (5 bases). CDR1 and CDR2 from the germline V gene are SGHKS and YYEKEE (reference sequence). The CDR3 totals 15 residues. V shed 0 bases and J shed 3 bases, with 13 bases lying between them. CDR3: CASSLDRFGLYEQYF. The DNA for the CDR3 is TGTGCCAGCAGCTTGGACAGGTTTGGGCTCTACGAGCAGTACTTC.

The chain combines TRBV30 with TRBJ2-6; 9 bases line up with TRBD1. Germline V gene data show CDR1 as GTSNPN and CDR2 as SVGIG (reference sequence). CDR3 length: 14 residues. After removal of 5 bases from V and 10 bases from J, the junction contained 9 bases not matched to a gene. DNA of the CDR3: TGTGCCTGGGACCTTTCCGGGACAGGGAACGTCCTGACTTTC. Translated, it gives CAWDLSGTGNVLTF.

The chain links TRBV19 to TRBJ1-3; D ambiguous. Germline V CDR1 and CDR2: LNHDA, SQIVND (reference sequence). This CDR3 region has 12 residues. V lost 6 bases and J 3 bases, leaving 6 bases between the germline ends. CDR3 loop: CASRPDGNTIYF. CDR3 nucleotides: TGTGCCAGTAGGCCAGATGGAAACACCATATATTTT.

J is TRBJ1-5 and V is TRBV2, with 11 bases fitting TRBD1. The CDR3 loop spans 17 amino acids. V lost 10 bases and J lost 0; bases outside the gene matches: 11. Germline CDR1 reads SNHLY; CDR2 reads FYNNEI. The CDR3 DNA sequence: TGTGCCACCCGCCGGGACAGGGGGAATTATAGCAATCAGCCCCAGCATTTT. Encoded protein: CATRRDRGNYSNQPQHF. Combining the CDR3 with reference TRBV2 and TRBJ1-5 gives the whole variable domain EPEVTQTPSHQVTQMGQEVILRCVPISNHLYFYWYRQILGQKVEFLVSFYNNEISEKSEIFDDQFSVERPDGSNFTLKIRSTKLEDSAMYFCATRRDRGNYSNQPQHFGDGTRLSIL.

This rearrangement joins TRBV29-1 to TRBJ1-2, with D unclear. Germline CDR1 SQVTM, CDR2 ANQGSEA. The CDR3 length is 14 residues. V was clipped by 7 bases and J by 2 bases, with 17 bases between them. CDR3 bases: TGCAGCGCAAAACCCCCGCCAGCGAACTATGGCTACACCTTC. Residues: CSAKPPPANYGYTF.

The chain carries TRBV27 and TRBJ2-1, with 7 bases identical to TRBD1. Germline loops: CDR1 MNHEY, CDR2 SMNVEV (reference sequence). The CDR3 sequence is 12 residues long. Unmatched junction bases numbered 4, after V lost 4 bases and J lost 10 bases. For the CDR3, the DNA is TGTGCCAGCAGTTCCCGGGACAGCGAGCAGTTCTTC. Encoded protein: CASSSRDSEQFF.

The chain recombines TRBV13 with TRBJ2-7; 10 nucleotides match TRBD1. CDR3 length equals 14 residues. Germline CDR1 PRHDT, CDR2 FYEKMQ (reference sequence). Unmatched junction bases numbered 5, after V lost 4 bases and J lost 5 bases. The CDR3, as DNA: TGTGCCAGCAGCTCCCCGGGACAGGGGCACGAGCAGTACTTC. Protein product: CASSSPGQGHEQYF.

The chain is built from TRBV28 and TRBJ2-1; 15 bases are shared with TRBD2. This CDR3 is built from 15 residues. Germline values: CDR1 MDHEN, CDR2 SYDVKM. Losses at the gene ends were 6 bases for V and 9 bases for J; bases not matched to a gene: 6. The CDR3 sequence is CASSLGLAGGVEQFF. CDR3 DNA sequence: TGTGCCAGCAGCCTAGGACTAGCGGGAGGGGTTGAGCAGTTCTTC.

This clone was observed once. The gene calls are TRBV11-2 and TRBJ2-7, with 8 bases lining up with TRBD1. Per the germline V gene, CDR1 is SGHAT and CDR2 is FQNNGV. V lost 0 bases and J lost 2; bases outside the gene matches: 3. This CDR3 is 15 amino acids long. CDR3 DNA: TGTGCCAGCAGCTTAGAACAGGGGGAGACCTACGAGCAGTACTTC. Translated, it gives CASSLEQGETYEQYF.

The chain carries TRBV21-1 and TRBJ2-7. TRBV21-1 is an annotated pseudogene. This CDR3 comprises 13 residues. This CDR3 is CASGHGGFYEQYF. In DNA form, the CDR3 reads TGTGCCAGCGGTCATGGTGGTTTTTACGAGCAGTACTTC.

The rearrangement joins TRBV7-2 to TRBJ1-4; D call uncertain. This CDR3 contains 13 residues. V was cut by 5 bases and J by 8 bases, with 12 bases left in between. Germline V gene lookup returns CDR1 SGHTA and CDR2 FQGNSA. The DNA for the CDR3 is TGTGCCAGCAGCGTACCACGAGGGGAAAAACTGTTTTTT. This codes for CASSVPRGEKLFF.

This chain joins TRBV21-1 and TRBJ2-2; TRBD1, the table's D call, lacks a check against the DNA. TRBV21-1 is reported as a pseudogene. This CDR3 has 14 amino acids. CDR3 loop: CASRTAENTGELFF. The CDR3 coding sequence is TGTGCCAGTCGGACAGCCGAGAACACCGGGGAGCTGTTTTTT.

This clone was recorded only once. Additional DNA sequences in this sample encode the identical CDR3. This rearrangement joins TRBV28 to TRBJ2-7; D possibly uses TRBD1 or TRBD2 (6 bases each). Trimming pared 3 bases from V and 3 bases from J, leaving 12 bases between. The CDR3 has 14 residues. Germline V CDR1 and CDR2: MDHEN, SYDVKM. The CDR3 here is CASSFGRGGYEQYF. CDR3 sequence (DNA): TGTGCCAGCAGTTTTGGCAGGGGAGGCTACGAGCAGTACTTC.

This clone has a single count. V is TRBV7-8 and J is TRBJ2-7; TRBD1 is a possible D gene (6 bases). Deletions cut 1 base from V and 0 bases from J, with 7 bases between. The CDR3 is 14 amino acids. Germline CDR1 is SGHVS and CDR2 is FQNEAQ. CDR3: CASSLGTVSYEQYF. CDR3 DNA sequence: TGTGCCAGCAGCTTAGGGACAGTCTCCTACGAGCAGTACTTC.

The rearrangement links TRBV5-6 to TRBJ2-5; TRBD2 agrees at 14 bases. The J call is uncertain, as TRBJ2-7 better fits the DNA end. This CDR3 comprises 17 residues. CDR1 and CDR2 from the germline V gene are SGHDT and YYEEEE. The CDR3 sequence is CASSLGLAGGPRYEQYF. DNA for the CDR3: TGTGCCAGCAGCTTGGGACTAGCGGGAGGGCCAAGGTACGAGCAGTACTTC.